This TCR beta chain was retrieved from a study of blood T cell repertoires in COVID-19. Study-level information: Both acute and convalescent COVID-19 samples were obtained from the United States, Italy and Spain. T cells, B-cell-depleted T cells, or PBMCs provided the cDNA or gDNA that served as material.

Authors' methods: Estimation of nucleated cell counts relied on the amplification of reference gene primers. Produced via immunoSEQ multiplex PCR; TCRdb's table is partial and in-frame only. That table furnishes V, J and clone size, whereas the DNA furnished D and trimming. The sample includes some 40,000 clones, roughly 77% of them seen just once. Germline values: CDR1 SGHNT, CDR2 YYREEE (reference sequence). Unmatched junction bases numbered 15, after V lost 4 bases and J lost 7 bases. The CDR3 covers 16 residues. Input material: peripheral blood. This chain joins TRBV5-4 and TRBJ1-2; 8 nucleotides match TRBD1. The TCR originated in a man older than 75 with active or convalescent COVID-19. The CDR3 bases are TGTGCCAGCAGCCCAGAGAGGGCAGGGGGCTGGAGTGGCTACACCTTC. Translating it yields CASSPERAGGWSGYTF.